The 21 T cell receptor beta chains below were found in one sample sequenced in a study of OX40 agonist ivuxolimab in advanced cancers. Some clones are missing from TCRdb's copy, which holds only in-frame ones; the method was immunoSEQ multiplex PCR. The top ten hold roughly a quarter of the sample, which has tens of thousands of clones, approximately 81% seen once. Sequenced material: CD4+ or CD8+ T cells sorted from blood, taken in a trial of the OX40 agonist ivuxolimab. The receptors shown here come from an adult with an advanced solid tumor such as melanoma, head and neck, liver or kidney cancer.

This chain uses TRBV7-6 with TRBJ2-1; TRBD1 matches at 10 bases. The CDR3 extends over 16 amino acids. V shed 5 bases and J 2 bases; nucleotides not matched to a gene: 6. Germline V gene sequence: CDR1 SGHVS, CDR2 FNYEAQ. The CDR3 bases are TGTGCCAGCAGCAGCGGGACAGGGGTCACCTACAATGAGCAGTTCTTC. It encodes CASSSGTGVTYNEQFF.

The chain employs TRBV6-6 and TRBJ2-7, with D hard to call. The germline V and J ends were trimmed by 5 bases and 6 bases, with 14 bases remaining between them. Germline V gene sequence: CDR1 MNHNY, CDR2 SVGAGI (reference sequence). The CDR3 is made up of 13 amino acids. This chain's CDR3 is CASSPAAGGEQYF. The CDR3 DNA follows: TGTGCCAGCAGTCCTGCCGCAGGCGGCGAGCAGTACTTC.

The genes are TRBV2 and TRBJ2-7, with TRBD1 matching 9 bases. The CDR3 runs to 14 residues. The V gene's germline CDR1 is SNHLY and CDR2 FYNNEI. Trimming removed 5 bases from V and 6 bases from J; junction bases left unmatched: 8. CDR3 loop: CASSPGTGIFEQYF. The CDR3 DNA reads TGTGCCAGCAGTCCCGGGACAGGGATTTTCGAGCAGTACTTC.

This chain connects TRBV19 to TRBJ1-1; D unclear. The CDR3 sequence is 14 residues long. The germline V and J ends were trimmed by 3 bases and 0 bases, with 8 bases remaining between them. The germline V gene has CDR1 LNHDA and CDR2 SQIVND (reference sequence). Written as DNA, the CDR3 is TGTGCCAGTAGTATGACAAATTTGAACACTGAAGCTTTCTTT. It specifies CASSMTNLNTEAFF.

With regard to this clone: This specimen includes other DNA sequences encoding the same CDR3. This chain links TRBV13 with TRBJ1-1, with D tentatively TRBD1 (6 bases). The V end was cut by 4 bases, the J end by 5 bases, with 11 bases between. This CDR3 is 13 amino acids long. The germline V gene encodes CDR1 PRHDT and CDR2 FYEKMQ (reference sequence). The CDR3 DNA is TGTGCCAGCAGCTCACAGGGAGGGACTGAAGCTTTCTTT. This encodes CASSSQGGTEAFF.

This rearrangement joins TRBV5-4 to TRBJ1-2; D possibly corresponds to TRBD1 (5 bases). The CDR3 totals 14 residues. The germline V gene has CDR1 SGHNT and CDR2 YYREEE (reference sequence). V was cut by 4 bases and J by 4 bases, with 14 bases left in between. The CDR3, as DNA: TGTGCCAGCAGCCCCATGGGGGACCCCTATGGCTACACCTTC. Translated: CASSPMGDPYGYTF.

The gene calls are TRBV5-1 and TRBJ2-1; TRBD1 matches 8 bases. V shed 6 bases and J 1 base; nucleotides not matched to a gene: 6. Per the germline V gene, CDR1 is SGHRS and CDR2 is YFSETQ. This CDR3 comprises 15 residues. CDR3 sequence: CASNSRQGSYNEQFF. The CDR3 DNA reads as TGCGCCAGCAATAGCCGACAGGGGTCCTACAATGAGCAGTTCTTC.

The chain is built from TRBV7-3 and TRBJ1-5; no reliable D call. The CDR3 is made up of 16 amino acids. Germline assignment: CDR1 SGHTA and CDR2 FQGTGA. V dropped 8 bases and J dropped 2 bases, with 19 bases sitting between them. CDR3 protein: CASGLGPLGGNQPQHF. CDR3 nucleotide sequence: TGTGCCAGCGGCCTCGGACCCCTCGGTGGCAATCAGCCCCAGCATTTT.

The chain joins TRBV4-2 to TRBJ1-2; D is unclear. The V gene's germline CDR1 is LGHNA and CDR2 YNFKEQ. V lost 1 base and J 6 bases, leaving 6 bases between the germline ends. This CDR3 is built from 12 residues. Here the CDR3 reads CASSQVGDGYTF. The DNA of the CDR3 is TGTGCCAGCAGCCAAGTCGGAGATGGCTACACCTTC.

The chain carries TRBV5-4 and TRBJ2-7, with D hard to call. This CDR3 spans 12 amino acids. Germline CDR1 and CDR2: SGHNT and YYREEE (reference sequence). The ends were cut back, 4 bases at V and 4 bases at J, with 9 bases in the middle. The CDR3 nucleotides read TGTGCCAGCAGCCAAGATGATTACGAGCAGTACTTC. This translates into CASSQDDYEQYF.

The chain has TRBV14 and TRBJ2-4, with no clear D. This CDR3 comprises 16 residues. Germline loops: CDR1 SGHDN, CDR2 FVKESK. The V gene lost 4 bases and the J gene lost 8 bases, with 21 bases spanning the gap. This CDR3 is CASSPFSASPGDIQYF. The CDR3 DNA reads as TGTGCCAGCAGCCCCTTTTCAGCCTCCCCTGGGGACATTCAGTACTTC.

This clone has a handful of counts. The chain uses TRBV7-9 and TRBJ2-1; 9 bases are shared with TRBD2. The length of the CDR3 is 14 residues. With 5 bases clipped from V and 9 bases from J, the junction kept 8 bases outside the gene matches. The germline gives CDR1 SEHNR, CDR2 FQNEAQ (reference sequence). For the CDR3, the DNA is TGTGCCAGCAGCCTGACCGGGACTAGCTTTGAGCAGTTCTTC. Translated: CASSLTGTSFEQFF.

The rearrangement uses TRBV4-3 and TRBJ1-1; a possible D gene is TRBD1 (5 bases). Germline V gene data show CDR1 as LGHNA and CDR2 as YSLEER. V gave up 1 base and J gave up 6 bases, with 9 bases separating them. This CDR3 comprises 13 residues. CDR3 sequence: CASSQAGSPEAFF. CDR3 nucleotide sequence: TGCGCCAGCAGCCAAGCAGGGAGCCCTGAAGCTTTCTTT.

This clone was counted between two and nine times. The rearrangement joins TRBV7-8 to TRBJ1-2; TRBD1 matches at 8 bases. Germline CDR1 SGHVS, CDR2 FQNEAQ. The CDR3 length is 16 residues. V was clipped by 4 bases and J by 1 base; unmatched bases: 8. Here the CDR3 DNA reads TGTGCCAGCAGCTCCAAATTGACAGGGGATAACTATGGCTACACCTTC. This encodes CASSSKLTGDNYGYTF.

The chain uses TRBV28 and TRBJ2-7; D is perhaps TRBD2 (6 bases). The CDR3 loop spans 15 amino acids. V was shortened by 4 bases and J by 6 bases, with 19 bases between the two germline ends. Germline V lookup: CDR1 MDHEN, CDR2 SYDVKM. The CDR3 loop is CASSSDGGVLSEQYF. The CDR3 nucleotides read TGTGCCAGCAGTTCTGACGGAGGGGTTTTGAGCGAGCAGTACTTC.

This clone has more than one count but fewer than ten. The chain combines TRBV5-6 with TRBJ2-7, with 12 bases fitting TRBD1. Trimming took 4 bases from V and 7 from J; bases not matched to a gene: 12. Germline lookup yields CDR1 SGHDT and CDR2 YYEEEE. CDR3 length equals 16 residues. Written as DNA, the CDR3 is TGTGCCAGCAGCCTTTCTTTGGGACAGGGGGCGGGGGAGCAGTACTTC. It is translated as CASSLSLGQGAGEQYF.

The chain joins TRBV4-1 to TRBJ1-5; D gene ambiguous. V lost 0 bases, J lost 1 base, and 13 bases lay in between. This CDR3 has 17 amino acids. Germline lookup yields CDR1 MGHRA and CDR2 YSYEKL. The CDR3 reads CASSQEPGSGSNQPQHF. The CDR3 coding sequence is TGCGCCAGCAGCCAAGAACCCGGGAGCGGAAGCAATCAGCCCCAGCATTTT.

This rearrangement joins TRBV9 to TRBJ2-1, with D unclear. In germline, CDR1 is SGDLS, CDR2 YYNGEE. The CDR3 extends over 11 amino acids. V gave up 2 bases and J gave up 10 bases, with 7 bases separating them. The CDR3 protein is CASSVSREQFF. Written as DNA, the CDR3 is TGTGCCAGCAGCGTTAGCCGCGAGCAGTTCTTC.

The chain is built from TRBV9 and TRBJ2-3; 9 bases match TRBD2. The CDR3 spans 15 residues. CDR1 is SGDLS and CDR2 is YYNGEE in the germline V gene. Trimming cost V 2 bases and J 3 bases; bases outside gene matches: 4. DNA for the CDR3: TGTGCCAGCAGCGTCGGGACTAGCACTACAGATACGCAGTATTTT. It encodes CASSVGTSTTDTQYF.

The chain couples TRBV5-4 to TRBJ1-1; no clear D. CDR1 is SGHNT, CDR2 YYREEE, per germline (reference sequence). The CDR3 is 14 amino acids. Trimming removed 0 bases from V and 0 bases from J, with 6 bases in between. The CDR3 bases are TGTGCCAGCAGCTTGGTACCGCTGAACACTGAAGCTTTCTTT. Its translation is CASSLVPLNTEAFF.

The genes are TRBV7-3 and TRBJ2-3, with 9 bases fitting TRBD2. The trim removed 5 bases at V and 6 bases at J, leaving 9 bases unmatched. The CDR3 is 15 amino acids. Germline values: CDR1 SGHTA, CDR2 FQGTGA. The CDR3 loop is CASSPPGLAGDTQYF. CDR3 nucleotide sequence: TGTGCCAGCAGCCCACCGGGACTAGCCGGTGATACGCAGTATTTT.